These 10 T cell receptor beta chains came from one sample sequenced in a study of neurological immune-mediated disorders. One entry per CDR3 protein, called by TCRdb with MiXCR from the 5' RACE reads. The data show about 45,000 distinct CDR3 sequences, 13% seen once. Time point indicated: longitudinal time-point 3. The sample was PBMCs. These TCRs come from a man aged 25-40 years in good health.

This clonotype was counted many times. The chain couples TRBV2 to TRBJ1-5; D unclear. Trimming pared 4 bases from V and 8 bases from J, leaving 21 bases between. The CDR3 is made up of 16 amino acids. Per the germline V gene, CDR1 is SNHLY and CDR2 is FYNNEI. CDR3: CASSGDAGGPREPQHF. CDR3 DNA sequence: TGTGCCAGCAGTGGGGATGCGGGAGGGCCTAGGGAGCCCCAGCATTTT.

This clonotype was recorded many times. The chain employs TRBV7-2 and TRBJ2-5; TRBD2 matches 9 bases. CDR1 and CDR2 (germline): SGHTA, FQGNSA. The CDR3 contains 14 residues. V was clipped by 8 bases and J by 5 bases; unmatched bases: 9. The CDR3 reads CASGAGLAHETQYF. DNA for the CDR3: TGTGCCAGCGGGGCGGGACTAGCTCATGAGACCCAGTACTTC.

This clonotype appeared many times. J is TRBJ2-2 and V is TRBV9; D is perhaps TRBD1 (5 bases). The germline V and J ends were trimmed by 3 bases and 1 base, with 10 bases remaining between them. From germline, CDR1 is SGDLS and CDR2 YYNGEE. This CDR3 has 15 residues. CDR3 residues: CASSETDWNTGELFF. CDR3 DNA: TGTGCCAGCAGCGAGACAGATTGGAACACCGGGGAGCTGTTTTTT.

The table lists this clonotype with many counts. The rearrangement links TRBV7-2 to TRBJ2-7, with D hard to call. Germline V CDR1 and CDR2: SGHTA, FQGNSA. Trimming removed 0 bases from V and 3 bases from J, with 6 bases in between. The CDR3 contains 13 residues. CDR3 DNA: TGTGCCAGCAGCTTAGCCCAGTACTACGAGCAGTACTTC. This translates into CASSLAQYYEQYF.

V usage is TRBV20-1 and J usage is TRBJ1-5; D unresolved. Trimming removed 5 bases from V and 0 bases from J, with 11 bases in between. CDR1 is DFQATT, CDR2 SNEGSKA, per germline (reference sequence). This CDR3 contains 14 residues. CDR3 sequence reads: CSAPQDHSNQPQHF. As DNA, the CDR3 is TGCAGTGCTCCGCAGGATCATAGCAATCAGCCCCAGCATTTT.

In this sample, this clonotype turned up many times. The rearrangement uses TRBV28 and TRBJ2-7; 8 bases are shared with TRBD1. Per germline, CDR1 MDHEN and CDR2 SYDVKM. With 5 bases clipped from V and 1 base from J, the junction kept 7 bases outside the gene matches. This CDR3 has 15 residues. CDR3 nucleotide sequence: TGTGCCAGCAGTGAGCAGGGGGCGGAATCCTACGAGCAGTACTTC. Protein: CASSEQGAESYEQYF.

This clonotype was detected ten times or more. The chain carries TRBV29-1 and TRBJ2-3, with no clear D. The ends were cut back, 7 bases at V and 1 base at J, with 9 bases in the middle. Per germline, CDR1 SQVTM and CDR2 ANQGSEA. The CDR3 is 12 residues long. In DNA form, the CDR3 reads TGCAGCGGCGTTTATGGCACAGATACGCAGTATTTT. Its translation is CSGVYGTDTQYF.

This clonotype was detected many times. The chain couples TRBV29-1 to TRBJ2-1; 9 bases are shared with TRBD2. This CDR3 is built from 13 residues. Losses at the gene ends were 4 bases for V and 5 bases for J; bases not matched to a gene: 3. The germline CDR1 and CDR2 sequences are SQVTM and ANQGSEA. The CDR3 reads CSVASGTNNEQFF. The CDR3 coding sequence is TGCAGCGTTGCTAGCGGGACGAACAATGAGCAGTTCTTC.

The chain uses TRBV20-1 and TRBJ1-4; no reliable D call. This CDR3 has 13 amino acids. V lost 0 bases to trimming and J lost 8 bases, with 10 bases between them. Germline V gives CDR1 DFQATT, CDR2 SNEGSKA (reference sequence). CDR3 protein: CSARDRSGEKLFF. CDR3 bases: TGCAGTGCTAGAGATCGGTCTGGGGAAAAACTGTTTTTT.

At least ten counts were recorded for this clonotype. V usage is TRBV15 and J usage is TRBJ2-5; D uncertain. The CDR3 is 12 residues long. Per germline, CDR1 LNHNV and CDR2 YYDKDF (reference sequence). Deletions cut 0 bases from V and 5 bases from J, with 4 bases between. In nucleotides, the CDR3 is TGTGCCACCAGCAGAGATGCGGAGACCCAGTACTTC. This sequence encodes CATSRDAETQYF.